The sequence of this T cell receptor (beta chain) was determined in a study of T cells after yellow fever vaccination. Whole-study results and caveats: A small proportion of clonotypes was detected in both the CD4 and CD8 compartments. A faster peak, day 5 versus 15, was reached by the weaker secondary response. Detected again after the booster were most primary-vaccination clones, at 96% CD4 and 88% CD8.

V dropped 7 bases and J dropped 6 bases, with 16 bases sitting between them. Germline V CDR1 and CDR2: SGHRS, YFSETQ. The CDR3 sequence is 14 residues long. TCRdb fed the 5' RACE reads into MiXCR, producing one record per CDR3 protein. The sample yields tens of thousands of distinct CDR3 sequences, roughly 6.3% seen once. This clonotype occurred a few times. The origin of this receptor is a man between 25 and 39 years old who received the YFV17D yellow fever vaccine. This chain joins TRBV5-1 and TRBJ2-2; D is possibly TRBD1 or TRBD2 (7 bases each). Specimen: PBMCs, either bulk or a sorted T-cell subset (CD4+, CD8+, memory, or dextramer-sorted; not recorded which), collected on the day of the yellow fever booster vaccination. CDR3 sequence: CASSREGAAGELFF. CDR3 sequence (DNA): TGCGCCAGCTCTAGGGAGGGGGCCGCCGGGGAGCTGTTTTTT. Based on the CDR3 plus reference TRBV5-1 and TRBJ2-2, the full variable domain is KAGVTQTPRYLIKTRGQQVTLSCSPISGHRSVSWYQQTPGQGLQFLFEYFSETQRNKGNFPGRFSGRQFSNSRSEMNVSTLELGDSALYLCASSREGAAGELFFGEGSRLTVL.